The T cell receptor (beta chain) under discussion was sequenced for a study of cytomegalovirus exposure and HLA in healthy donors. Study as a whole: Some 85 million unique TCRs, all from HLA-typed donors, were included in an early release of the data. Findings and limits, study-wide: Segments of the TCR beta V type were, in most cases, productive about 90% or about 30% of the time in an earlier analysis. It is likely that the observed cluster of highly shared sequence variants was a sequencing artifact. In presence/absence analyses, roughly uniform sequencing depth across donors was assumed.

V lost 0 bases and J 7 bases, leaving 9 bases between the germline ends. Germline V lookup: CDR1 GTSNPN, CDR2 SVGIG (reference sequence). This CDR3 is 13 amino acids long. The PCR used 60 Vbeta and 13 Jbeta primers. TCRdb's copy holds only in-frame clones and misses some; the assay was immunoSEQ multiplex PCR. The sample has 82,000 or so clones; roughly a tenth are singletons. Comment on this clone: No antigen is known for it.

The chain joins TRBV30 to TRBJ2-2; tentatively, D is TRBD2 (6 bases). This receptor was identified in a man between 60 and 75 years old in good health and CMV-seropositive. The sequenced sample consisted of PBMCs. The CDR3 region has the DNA TGTGCCTGGAGTGTACGGCGGGACGGGGAGCTGTTTTTT. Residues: CAWSVRRDGELFF.